This TCR beta chain comes out of a study of cytomegalovirus exposure and HLA in healthy donors. PCR employed 60 Vbeta and 13 Jbeta primers. As originally analysed: Later reanalysis found roughly 80 million unique TCR beta chains, 10 million to 12 million of them shared. Some clones are missing from TCRdb's copy, which holds only in-frame ones; the method was immunoSEQ multiplex PCR. D and trimming were read from the DNA, whereas the V and J calls and clone size are those reported in that table. Of some 170,000 clones detected, around 77% appear once; the ten largest clones hold 3.7%. V lost 5 bases and J lost 2, with 10 bases in between. In germline, CDR1 is MDHEN, CDR2 SYDVKM. The CDR3 extends over 15 amino acids.

The sequence was obtained from a man younger than 45 in good health and CMV-seropositive. This rearrangement joins TRBV28 to TRBJ1-6; possible D gene TRBD1, 6 bases. The sample taken for sequencing was PBMCs. The CDR3 region has the DNA TGTGCCAGCAGTCCGGGACAAACCTATAATTCACCCCTCCACTTT. Protein product: CASSPGQTYNSPLHF.